The next 24 T cell receptor beta chains were all read from a single sample in a study of chemoradiotherapy in HPV16-positive cancers. Profiling relied on immunoSEQ multiplex PCR, and the TCRdb table lists in-frame clones only, not all of them. The sample consists of about 20,000 clones, roughly 92% of them appearing once. The input for sequencing was blood, taken from a patient who underwent chemoradiotherapy. The receptors derive from a human donor with HPV-associated anogenital cancer.

V is TRBV4-2 and J is TRBJ2-3, with D perhaps TRBD2 (6 bases). In germline, CDR1 is LGHNA, CDR2 YNFKEQ. V was shortened by 2 bases and J by 2 bases, with 17 bases between the two germline ends. This CDR3 is 17 amino acids long. The CDR3 DNA follows: TGTGCCAGCAGCCAACCCTCGACGGGAGAGAACACAGATACGCAGTATTTT. Amino acid sequence: CASSQPSTGENTDTQYF.

The chain couples TRBV12-5 to TRBJ1-5, with no clear D. The CDR3 runs 17 residues. Germline lookup yields CDR1 LGHNT and CDR2 FRNRAP. V lost 2 bases and J 0 bases, leaving 14 bases between the germline ends. DNA for the CDR3: TGTGCTAGTGGTTTGTTTCCGGGCGGGGATAGCAATCAGCCCCAGCATTTT. Encoded protein: CASGLFPGGDSNQPQHF.

The rearrangement joins TRBV9 to TRBJ2-1; 7 nucleotides line up with TRBD2. Germline V gene sequence: CDR1 SGDLS, CDR2 YYNGEE. With 2 bases clipped from V and 3 bases from J, the junction kept 8 bases outside the gene matches. There are 16 residues in the CDR3. CDR3: CASSVGAGAIYNEQFF. As DNA, the CDR3 is TGTGCCAGCAGCGTCGGGGCGGGAGCTATCTACAATGAGCAGTTCTTC.

The chain employs TRBV7-2 and TRBJ1-3; no definite D call. CDR3 length equals 12 residues. Germline-derived CDR1 and CDR2 are SGHTA and FQGNSA. V shed 5 bases and J shed 4 bases, with 6 bases lying between them. DNA for the CDR3: TGTGCCAGCAGCCCCGGGGGAAACACCATATATTTT. It specifies CASSPGGNTIYF.

The gene calls are TRBV11-2 and TRBJ1-1, with D possibly being TRBD1 (5 bases). Between the trimmed V and J ends, which lost 4 bases and 5 bases, there was a span of 11 bases. Germline V gives CDR1 SGHAT, CDR2 FQNNGV. The CDR3 loop spans 13 amino acids. CDR3 in DNA: TGTGCCAGCAGCTCCCTCGGGGGAACTGAAGCTTTCTTT. This translates into CASSSLGGTEAFF.

The V and J genes are TRBV6-5 and TRBJ2-1; tentatively, D is TRBD1 or TRBD2 (6 bases each). The germline CDR1 and CDR2 sequences are MNHEY and SVGAGI. This CDR3 region has 15 residues. V was pared by 0 bases and J by 1 base, with 7 bases between. The CDR3 is CASSYSGGSYNEQFF. For the CDR3, the DNA is TGTGCCAGCAGTTACTCAGGGGGGTCCTACAATGAGCAGTTCTTC.

The V gene is TRBV5-4, the J gene TRBJ2-3, with TRBD2 matching 10 bases. The V segment lost 4 bases and the J segment 3 bases; nucleotides outside the gene matches: 8. Germline CDR1 SGHNT, CDR2 YYREEE (reference sequence). The CDR3 covers 16 residues. Here the CDR3 DNA reads TGTGCCAGCAGCCCGGGGGCGGGACTAGCGACAGATACGCAGTATTTT. Translating gives CASSPGAGLATDTQYF.

The V call is TRBV29-1, the J call TRBJ2-5; 10 nucleotides agree with TRBD1. The DNA end is more similar to TRBJ2-7, so the J call may be wrong. From germline, CDR1 is SQVTM and CDR2 ANQGSEA. The CDR3 covers 15 residues. The CDR3 sequence: CSVETGTGDDYEQYF. DNA of the CDR3: TGCAGCGTGGAGACGGGGACAGGGGACGACTACGAGCAGTACTTC.

Here the CDR3 DNA reads TGTGCCAGCAGCTTAGCTTCAGTAGCTAACTATGGCTACACCTTC. Its translation: CASSLASVANYGYTF. The chain recombines TRBV7-9 with TRBJ1-2, with D hard to call. The CDR3 length is 15 residues. From germline, CDR1 is SEHNR and CDR2 FQNEAQ (reference sequence). Trimming pared 0 bases from V and 0 bases from J, leaving 8 bases between.

The chain employs TRBV25-1 and TRBJ2-7; 12 bases align to TRBD2. This CDR3 comprises 16 residues. Looked up from germline, CDR1 is MGHDK and CDR2 is SYGVNS. V shed 4 bases and J 0 bases; nucleotides not matched to a gene: 4. Here the CDR3 DNA reads TGTGCCAGCAGTGGGGGACTAGCGGGCGCCTCCTACGAGCAGTACTTC. It translates to CASSGGLAGASYEQYF.

The chain is built from TRBV7-8 and TRBJ2-5, with TRBD2 as a possible D gene (5 bases). This CDR3 spans 15 amino acids. Germline values: CDR1 SGHVS, CDR2 FQNEAQ. With 5 bases removed from V and 3 bases from J, the gap between germline ends came to 16 bases. CDR3 sequence: CASSPRVFGKETQYF. In nucleotides, the CDR3 is TGTGCCAGCAGCCCGAGGGTTTTTGGAAAAGAGACCCAGTACTTC.

The chain employs TRBV2 and TRBJ1-4, with D perhaps matching TRBD1 (5 bases). Germline CDR1 SNHLY, CDR2 FYNNEI. The CDR3 is made up of 14 amino acids. V lost 8 bases to trimming and J lost 8 bases, with 18 bases between them. The CDR3 DNA follows: TGTGCCAGCCATAAGGGACGCGGGTGGGAAAAACTGTTTTTT. It specifies CASHKGRGWEKLFF. Combining the CDR3 with reference TRBV2 and TRBJ1-4 gives the whole variable domain EPEVTQTPSHQVTQMGQEVILRCVPISNHLYFYWYRQILGQKVEFLVSFYNNEISEKSEIFDDQFSVERPDGSNFTLKIRSTKLEDSAMYFCASHKGRGWEKLFFGSGTQLSVL.

The chain joins TRBV7-2 to TRBJ1-5; 7 bases are shared with TRBD1. The V gene end was trimmed by 0 bases and the J gene end by 3 bases; junction bases not matched to a gene: 5. The germline CDR1 and CDR2 sequences are SGHTA and FQGNSA. This CDR3 comprises 16 residues. The CDR3 nucleotides are TGTGCCAGCAGCTTAGCCCTGGACAGGCCCAATCAGCCCCAGCATTTT. It yields the protein CASSLALDRPNQPQHF.

CDR3 nucleotide sequence: TGTGCCAGTGCGGGACAGGGGGTGGCCAGGGGAGAAAAACTGTTTTTT. Translating it yields CASAGQGVARGEKLFF. The rearrangement joins TRBV19 to TRBJ1-4, with 11 bases that match TRBD1. From germline, CDR1 is LNHDA and CDR2 SQIVND (reference sequence). There are 16 residues in the CDR3. V was clipped by 8 bases and J by 8 bases; unmatched bases: 13.

DNA of the CDR3: TGTGCCAGCAGCTTAGGGCAGGGACCCATCAATGAGCAGTTCTTC. As protein: CASSLGQGPINEQFF. The V call is TRBV11-2, the J call TRBJ2-1; D assignment may be TRBD1 or TRBD2 (5 bases each). V lost 1 base to trimming and J lost 6 bases, with 13 bases between them. Germline loops: CDR1 SGHAT, CDR2 FQNNGV. The CDR3 covers 15 residues.

The chain recombines TRBV23-1 with TRBJ2-5, with D perhaps given as TRBD1 or TRBD2 (7 bases each). TRBV23-1 belongs to the ORF category, with a function that is uncertain. The CDR3 runs to 14 residues. The V end lost 3 bases, the J end lost 4 bases, and 12 bases lay between the germline ends. This CDR3 is CASSQTGRGETQYF. In nucleotides, the CDR3 is TGCGCCAGCAGTCAGACAGGGAGGGGAGAGACCCAGTACTTC.

V gene TRBV7-9 combines with J gene TRBJ2-7, with 8 bases fitting TRBD1. Losses at the gene ends were 6 bases for V and 7 bases for J; bases not matched to a gene: 14. The CDR3 is 15 residues long. Per the germline V gene, CDR1 is SEHNR and CDR2 is FQNEAQ (reference sequence). CDR3 region: CASSTDRESIREQYF. DNA of the CDR3: TGTGCCAGCAGTACGGACAGGGAGAGTATAAGGGAGCAGTACTTC.

The chain uses TRBV11-2 and TRBJ2-3, with 10 bases that match TRBD2. CDR3 size: 17 residues. Germline V gene data show CDR1 as SGHAT and CDR2 as FQNNGV. V trimming: 3 bases; J trimming: 2 bases; junction bases outside the gene matches: 8. As DNA, the CDR3 is TGTGCCAGCAGCTTCTCCAGCGGGGGGGCATACACAGATACGCAGTATTTT. Translating it yields CASSFSSGGAYTDTQYF.

The chain links TRBV7-6 to TRBJ2-3; 8 positions agree with TRBD2. CDR3 size: 16 residues. The germline CDR1 and CDR2 sequences are SGHVS and FNYEAQ. J lost 6 bases, V lost 2 bases, and 10 bases had no gene match. CDR3 sequence (DNA): TGTGCCAGCAGCTTAAGGAGCGGGAGCCTAGGGGATACGCAGTATTTT. Translated: CASSLRSGSLGDTQYF.

The V and J genes are TRBV7-2 and TRBJ1-5; the D gene is possibly TRBD1 (5 bases). V lost 4 bases to trimming and J lost 3 bases, with 10 bases between them. CDR1 is SGHTA and CDR2 is FQGNSA in the germline V gene. The CDR3 length is 14 residues. CDR3 loop: CASSSSGANQPQHF. The CDR3 DNA is TGTGCCAGCAGCTCCTCCGGGGCCAATCAGCCCCAGCATTTT.

This clone came up once. The V and J genes are TRBV6-5 and TRBJ1-2; 8 positions match TRBD1. CDR3 length: 13 amino acids. Trimming removed 4 bases from V and 2 bases from J; junction bases left unmatched: 0. Germline loops: CDR1 MNHEY, CDR2 SVGAGI. The CDR3 sequence is CASSWDRNYGYTF. In nucleotides, the CDR3 is TGTGCCAGCAGTTGGGACAGGAACTATGGCTACACCTTC.

A single count supports this clone. This chain connects TRBV19 to TRBJ2-5; TRBD1 might be the D (6 bases). V lost 0 bases to trimming and J lost 5 bases, with 16 bases between them. The germline V gene has CDR1 LNHDA and CDR2 SQIVND (reference sequence). The CDR3 is 16 amino acids. The DNA for the CDR3 is TGTGCCAGTAGTATAGAAGGGGGAATGTTCGGGGAGACCCAGTACTTC. This codes for CASSIEGGMFGETQYF.

The genes are TRBV5-4 and TRBJ1-1; D gene ambiguous. V was cut by 0 bases and J by 11 bases, with 11 bases left in between. This CDR3 has 12 amino acids. The germline V gene has CDR1 SGHNT and CDR2 YYREEE (reference sequence). In DNA, the CDR3 is TGTGCCAGCAGCTTGGACAACAGCAAGGCTTTCTTT. Its translation is CASSLDNSKAFF.

CDR3 bases: TGTGCCAGCAGTTTATTTGTAGGCCAGGAGGGCTACACCTTC. Translation gives CASSLFVGQEGYTF. This chain links TRBV27 with TRBJ1-2; D is undetermined. Germline V gene lookup returns CDR1 MNHEY and CDR2 SMNVEV (reference sequence). This CDR3 is built from 14 residues. Trimming left V 1 base short and J 8 bases short, with 14 bases between.